This TCR beta chain was observed in a study of blood T cells in healthy people across ages. Primed by a sample-barcoded 5' primer and a J-beta primer mix, a second PCR proceeded for 7 to 11 cycles. MiXCR, applied by TCRdb to the 5' RACE reads, yields one record per CDR3 protein. Of about 1.1 million distinct CDR3 sequences listed, 35% to 45% are singletons. Regarding this clonotype: The antigen remains undetermined.

The draw of peripheral blood yielded ten milliliters from each donor. CDR3 length equals 11 residues. The germline V gene has CDR1 DFQATT and CDR2 SNEGSKA (reference sequence). V lost 5 bases and J lost 9, with 11 bases in between. Study results and caveats: Calculation of diversity from one million T cells yielded estimates considered to be underestimates. Significant beta diversity loss was already apparent by age roughly 40, declining roughly linearly.

This receptor was identified in a young man in good health. This sequence joins TRBV20-1 and TRBJ2-1, with D possibly being TRBD1 (6 bases). The sequencing sample was made of blood. The CDR3 loop reads CSAQQGSEQFF. The CDR3 coding sequence is TGCAGTGCTCAACAGGGTAGTGAGCAGTTCTTC.